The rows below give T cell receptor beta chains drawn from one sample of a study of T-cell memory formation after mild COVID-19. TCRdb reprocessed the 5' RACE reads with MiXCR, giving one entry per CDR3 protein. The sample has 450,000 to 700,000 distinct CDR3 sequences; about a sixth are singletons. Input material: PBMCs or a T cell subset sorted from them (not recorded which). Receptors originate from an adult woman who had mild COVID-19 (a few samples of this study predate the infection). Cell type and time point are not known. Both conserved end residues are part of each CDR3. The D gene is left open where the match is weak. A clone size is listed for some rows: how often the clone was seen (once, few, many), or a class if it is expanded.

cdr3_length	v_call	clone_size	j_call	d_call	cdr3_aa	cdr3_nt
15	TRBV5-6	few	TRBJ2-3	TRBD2	CASSQTSASTDTQYF	TGTGCCAGCAGCCAAACTAGCGCCAGCACAGATACGCAGTATTTT
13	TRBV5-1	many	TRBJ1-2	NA	CASSPDTFYGYTF	TGCGCCAGCAGTCCGGACACGTTCTATGGCTACACCTTC
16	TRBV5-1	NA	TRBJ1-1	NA	CASSLGEIQGRAEAFF	TGCGCCAGCAGCTTGGGAGAGATACAGGGAAGGGCCGAAGCTTTCTTT
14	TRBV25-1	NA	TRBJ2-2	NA	CASSEGLNTGELFF	TGTGCCAGCAGTGAAGGACTAAACACCGGGGAGCTGTTTTTT
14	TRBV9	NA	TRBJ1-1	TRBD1	CASSVGQANTEAFF	TGTGCCAGCAGCGTGGGACAGGCGAACACTGAAGCTTTCTTT
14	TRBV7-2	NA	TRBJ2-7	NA	CASSFSLASYEQYF	TGTGCCAGCAGCTTTTCTCTGGCCTCCTACGAGCAGTACTTC
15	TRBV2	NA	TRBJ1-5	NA	CASSRQDNSNQPQHF	TGTGCCAGCAGCCGACAGGACAATAGCAATCAGCCCCAGCATTTT
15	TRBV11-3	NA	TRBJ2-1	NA	CASSLQEASGNEQFF	TGTGCCAGCAGCCTCCAAGAAGCCTCGGGGAATGAGCAGTTCTTC
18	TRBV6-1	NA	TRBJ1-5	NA	CASSEGGQLKFGNQPQHF	TGTGCCAGCAGTGAAGGAGGCCAGCTCAAATTCGGCAATCAGCCCCAGCATTTT
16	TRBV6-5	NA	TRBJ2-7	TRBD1	CASSRRTGLMSYEQYF	TGTGCCAGCAGCCGCCGGACAGGGTTGATGAGTTACGAGCAGTACTTC
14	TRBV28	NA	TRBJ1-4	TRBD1	CASRPGQVNEKLFF	TGTGCCAGCAGGCCGGGACAGGTTAATGAAAAACTGTTTTTT
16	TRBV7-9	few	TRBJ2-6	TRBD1	CASTTGANIWANVLTF	TGTGCCAGTACGACAGGGGCGAATATCTGGGCCAACGTCCTGACTTTC
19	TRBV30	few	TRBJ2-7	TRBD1	CAWSTTSTGNGWSSYEQYF	TGTGCCTGGAGTACCACCTCGACAGGGAATGGTTGGAGCTCCTACGAGCAGTACTTC
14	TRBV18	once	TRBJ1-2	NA	CASSPNSGDYGYTF	TGTGCCAGCTCACCAAACTCGGGAGACTATGGCTACACCTTC
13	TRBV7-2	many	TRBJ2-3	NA	CASSFSSTDTQYF	TGTGCCAGCAGCTTCAGCAGCACAGATACGCAGTATTTT
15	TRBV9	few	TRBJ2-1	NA	CASSVQGGSYNEQFF	TGTGCCAGCAGCGTCCAGGGAGGTTCCTACAATGAGCAGTTCTTC
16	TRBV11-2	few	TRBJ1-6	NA	CASSPGASSYNSPLHF	TGTGCCAGCAGCCCTGGGGCGAGCTCCTATAATTCACCCCTCCACTTT
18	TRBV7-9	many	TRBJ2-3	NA	CASSLVAGGVFLTDTQYF	TGTGCCAGCAGCTTAGTGGCCGGCGGGGTCTTCCTCACAGATACGCAGTATTTT
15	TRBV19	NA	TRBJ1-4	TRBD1	CASSDADRGFEKLFF	TGTGCCAGTAGTGACGCGGACAGGGGATTCGAAAAACTGTTTTTT
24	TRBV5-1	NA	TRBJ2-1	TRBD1	CASSSRMPGQEGPGLGSSYNEQFF	TGCGCCAGCAGCTCGCGAATGCCGGGACAGGAGGGGCCCGGCCTGGGCAGCTCCTACAATGAGCAGTTCTTC
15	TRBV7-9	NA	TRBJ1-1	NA	CASSLRVAANTEAFF	TGTGCCAGCAGCTTGAGAGTCGCCGCGAACACTGAAGCTTTCTTT
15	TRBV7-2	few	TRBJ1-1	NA	CASSYMDWIDTEAFF	TGTGCCAGCAGCTACATGGACTGGATAGACACTGAAGCTTTCTTT
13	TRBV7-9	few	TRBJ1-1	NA	CASSLELTGEAFF	TGTGCCAGCAGCTTAGAGTTGACAGGTGAAGCTTTCTTT
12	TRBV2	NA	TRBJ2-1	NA	CASSQLGQQRFF	TGTGCCAGCAGTCAATTGGGGCAGCAGCGGTTCTTC
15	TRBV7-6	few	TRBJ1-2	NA	CASSLDSHRSGGYTF	TGTGCCAGCAGCTTAGACTCCCACAGATCCGGGGGCTACACCTTC
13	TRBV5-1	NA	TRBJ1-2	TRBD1	CASSHDRGHGYTF	TGCGCCAGCAGCCACGACAGGGGGCACGGCTACACCTTC
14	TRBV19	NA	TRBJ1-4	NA	CASSISGQGEKLFF	TGTGCCAGTAGTATATCTGGACAAGGCGAAAAACTGTTTTTT
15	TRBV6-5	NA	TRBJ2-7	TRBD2	CASSYDGTSVYEQYF	TGTGCCAGCAGTTACGACGGGACTAGCGTCTACGAGCAGTACTTC
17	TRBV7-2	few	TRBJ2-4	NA	CASSLLGDQPVGGIQYF	TGTGCCAGCAGCTTATTGGGGGACCAGCCCGTCGGGGGCATTCAGTACTTC
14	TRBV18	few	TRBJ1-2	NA	CASSPLADSYGYTF	TGTGCCAGCTCACCCCTAGCGGACAGCTATGGCTACACCTTC
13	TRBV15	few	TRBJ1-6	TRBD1	CATGGDRNSPLHF	TGTGCCACCGGAGGGGACAGGAATTCACCCCTCCACTTT
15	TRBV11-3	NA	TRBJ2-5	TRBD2	CASSPPQRDQETQYF	TGTGCCAGCAGCCCCCCGCAGCGGGATCAAGAGACCCAGTACTTC
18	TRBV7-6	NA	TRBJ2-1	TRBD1	CASSLLPLQDRDYGEQFF	TGTGCCAGCAGCTTATTGCCTCTGCAGGACAGGGATTATGGTGAGCAGTTCTTC
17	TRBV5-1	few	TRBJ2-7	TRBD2	CASSLEVGLAGDYEQYF	TGCGCCAGCAGCTTGGAGGTTGGGCTAGCGGGAGACTACGAGCAGTACTTC
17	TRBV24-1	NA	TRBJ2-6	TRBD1	CATSAGTGRSGANVLTF	TGTGCCACCAGCGCCGGGACAGGGCGCTCTGGGGCCAACGTCCTGACTTTC
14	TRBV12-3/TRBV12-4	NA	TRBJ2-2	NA	CASSLSDSLGELFF	TGTGCCAGCAGTTTATCGGACAGTTTGGGGGAGCTGTTTTTT
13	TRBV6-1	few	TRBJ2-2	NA	CASGAGITGELFF	TGTGCCAGCGGTGCAGGGATCACCGGGGAGCTGTTTTTT